Reported below is one T cell receptor (beta chain). Antigen: not known. These data are taken from a study of radiation and T cells in renal cell carcinoma. Findings of the study overall: Without pretreatment biopsies, baseline tumor clonotype presence was undetermined. In blood, top tumor clones expanded by 2 weeks, shrinking by 4.

The data were produced by immunoSEQ multiplex PCR, yet TCRdb's version contains in-frame clones alone and is incomplete. This sample yields about 170,000 clones, of which 88% are seen a single time; around 10% belongs to the top ten. The CDR3 loop spans 17 amino acids. From germline, CDR1 is SGHTA and CDR2 FQGTGA. The V end was cut by 5 bases, the J end by 1 base, with 21 bases between. Specified time point: blood 4 weeks post-SBRT, at nephrectomy. As for treatment: 15 Gy SBRT to primary tumor, nephrectomy 4 weeks later. Nephrectomy followed 15 Gy stereotactic body radiation by 4 weeks. This renal cell carcinoma was of the clear cell type.

The chain uses TRBV7-3 and TRBJ2-7; D may be TRBD1 or TRBD2 (5 bases each). Material: blood, obtained from a patient whose treatment included radiotherapy and nephrectomy. This clonotype was obtained from a woman in her 50s with renal cell carcinoma. The CDR3 reads CASSQSFRDVRSYEQYF. In nucleotides, the CDR3 is TGTGCCAGCAGCCAATCCTTCAGGGACGTACGATCCTACGAGCAGTACTTC.